This record looks at one T cell receptor (beta chain) sequence and its context. As yet, its antigen is unknown. The sample comes from a study of cytomegalovirus exposure and HLA in healthy donors. Study-level results: Researchers counted about 150 TCR beta chains as cytomegalovirus-associated. Cytomegalovirus status was reportedly diagnosed by the classifier with high specificity and sensitivity.

V was trimmed by 2 bases and J by 7 bases, leaving 18 bases between them. The CDR3 sequence is 16 residues long. Germline CDR1 is SEHNR and CDR2 is FQNEAQ (reference sequence). The PCR contained 60 Vbeta and 13 Jbeta primers. Libraries were prepared by immunoSEQ multiplex PCR; TCRdb keeps only in-frame clonotypes and omits some of them. In total, the table holds more than 55,000 clones. This chain connects TRBV7-9 to TRBJ2-1; a possible D gene is TRBD2 (7 bases). Sequencing used PBMCs. The receptor was derived from a middle-aged woman in good health and CMV-seropositive. CDR3 nucleotide sequence: TGTGCCAGCAGCTTATTAGGGGGAGGGCCCCCGAATGAGCAGTTCTTC. Translated, it gives CASSLLGGGPPNEQFF.